The 5 T cell receptor beta chains in this list originate from one sample, sequenced in a study of monozygotic twins with cystic fibrosis. Sequencing was performed with immunoSEQ multiplex PCR; in TCRdb, only in-frame clones are kept and a portion is missing. The table shows 30,000 to 45,000 clones, with 84% occurring only once. The sample was blood. The receptor source for this set is a girl aged 2 to 9 with cystic fibrosis.

This clone occurred a few times. The J gene is TRBJ2-2, the V gene TRBV14; 12 bases agree with TRBD2. The V gene's germline CDR1 is SGHDN and CDR2 FVKESK. The ends lost 3 bases at V and 4 bases at J; junction bases unmatched: 6. This CDR3 contains 17 residues. CDR3 protein: CASSHPGLAGTTGELFF. CDR3 DNA sequence: TGTGCCAGCAGCCATCCCGGACTAGCGGGGACCACCGGGGAGCTGTTTTTT. Combining the CDR3 with reference TRBV14 and TRBJ2-2 gives the whole variable domain EAGVTQFPSHSVIEKGQTVTLRCDPISGHDNLYWYRRVMGKEIKFLLHFVKESKQDESGMPNNRFLAERTGGTYSTLKVQPAELEDSGVYFCASSHPGLAGTTGELFFGEGSRLTVL.

The rearrangement links TRBV30 to TRBJ1-4; TRBD1 matches at 8 bases. Germline assignment: CDR1 GTSNPN and CDR2 SVGIG (reference sequence). This CDR3 contains 13 residues. The J segment lost 2 bases and the V segment lost 7 bases, leaving 3 bases of the junction unmatched. The CDR3: CASQGATNEKLFF. The CDR3 DNA reads TGTGCCTCTCAGGGGGCCACTAATGAAAAACTGTTTTTT. Variable domain in full (rest from reference TRBV30 and TRBJ1-4): SQTIHQWPATLVQPVGSPLSLECTVEGTSNPNLYWYRQAAGRGLQLLFYSVGIGQISSEVPQNLSASRPQDRQFILSSKKLLLSDSGFYLCASQGATNEKLFFGSGTQLSVL.

The gene calls are TRBV7-2 and TRBJ2-3; D unclear. CDR1 and CDR2 (germline): SGHTA, FQGNSA. This CDR3 is built from 11 residues. V lost 0 bases and J 5 bases, leaving 0 bases between the germline ends. The CDR3 nucleotides read TGTGCCAGCAGCTTAGCAGATACGCAGTATTTT. Protein sequence: CASSLADTQYF.

This clone turned up a few times. The chain carries TRBV21-1 and TRBJ1-2; whether TRBD1, the table's D call, matches the DNA was not checked. TRBV21-1 is classified as a pseudogene. The CDR3 totals 15 residues. CDR3 amino acids: CASSNQGAPTHGYTF. CDR3 DNA sequence: TGTGCCAGCAGCAACCAGGGGGCCCCAACCCATGGCTACACCTTC.

The chain uses TRBV4-2 and TRBJ2-1; D ambiguous. CDR3 length: 16 amino acids. Germline CDR1 LGHNA, CDR2 YNFKEQ. The V and J ends lost 1 base and 8 bases respectively, with 18 bases between them. CDR3 loop: CASSQGGTSSADEQFF. The CDR3 region has the DNA TGTGCCAGCAGCCAAGGGGGTACCTCATCTGCTGATGAGCAGTTCTTC.